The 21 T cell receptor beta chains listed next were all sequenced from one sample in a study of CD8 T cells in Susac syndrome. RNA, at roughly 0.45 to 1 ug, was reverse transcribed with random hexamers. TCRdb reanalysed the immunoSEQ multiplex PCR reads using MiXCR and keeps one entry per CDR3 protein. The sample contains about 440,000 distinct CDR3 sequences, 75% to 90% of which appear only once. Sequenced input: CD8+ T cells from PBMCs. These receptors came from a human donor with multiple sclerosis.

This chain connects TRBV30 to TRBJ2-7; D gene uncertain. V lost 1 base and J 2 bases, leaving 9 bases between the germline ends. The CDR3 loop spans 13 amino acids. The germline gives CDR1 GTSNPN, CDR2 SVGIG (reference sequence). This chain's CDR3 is CAWSGQLTYEQYF. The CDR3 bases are TGTGCCTGGAGTGGGCAGCTAACCTACGAGCAGTACTTC.

CDR3 in amino acids: CASSIGGFGETQYF. The CDR3 DNA is TGTGCCAGCAGTATAGGGGGTTTCGGGGAGACCCAGTACTTC. The chain recombines TRBV12-3 or TRBV12-4 with TRBJ2-5; D may be TRBD1 (6 bases). The CDR3 sequence is 14 residues long. Between the trimmed V and J ends, which lost 5 bases and 5 bases, there was a span of 15 bases.

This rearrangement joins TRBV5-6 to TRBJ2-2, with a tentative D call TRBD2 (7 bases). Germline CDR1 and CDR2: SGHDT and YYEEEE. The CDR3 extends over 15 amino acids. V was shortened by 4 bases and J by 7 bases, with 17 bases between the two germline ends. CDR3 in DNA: TGTGCCAGCAGCGCTACGGGGGGCGCAGACGGGGAGCTGTTTTTT. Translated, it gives CASSATGGADGELFF.

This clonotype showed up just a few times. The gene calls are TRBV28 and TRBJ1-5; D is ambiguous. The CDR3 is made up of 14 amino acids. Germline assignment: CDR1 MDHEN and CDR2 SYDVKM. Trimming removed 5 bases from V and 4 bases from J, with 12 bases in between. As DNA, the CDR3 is TGTGCCAGCAGTCACCCTGACCGGAATCAGCCCCAGCATTTT. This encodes CASSHPDRNQPQHF.

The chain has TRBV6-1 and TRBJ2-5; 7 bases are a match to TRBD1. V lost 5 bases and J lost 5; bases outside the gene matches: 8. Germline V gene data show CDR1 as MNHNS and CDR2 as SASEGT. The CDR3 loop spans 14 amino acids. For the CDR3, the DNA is TGTGCCAGCAGTTCAAGGGGGCTTTATGAGACCCAGTACTTC. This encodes CASSSRGLYETQYF.

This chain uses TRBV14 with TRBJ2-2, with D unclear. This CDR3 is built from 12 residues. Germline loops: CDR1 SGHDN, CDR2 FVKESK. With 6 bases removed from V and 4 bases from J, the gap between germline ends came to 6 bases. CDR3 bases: TGTGCCAGCAGGGCTATCACCGGGGAGCTGTTTTTT. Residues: CASRAITGELFF.

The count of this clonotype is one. Here the CDR3 DNA reads TGTGCCATCCCGAAGAGCAGCACCGGGGAGCTGTTTTTT. Translating it yields CAIPKSSTGELFF. V gene TRBV10-3 combines with J gene TRBJ2-2; D unresolved. CDR3 length equals 13 residues. V was shortened by 8 bases and J by 4 bases, with 11 bases between the two germline ends. Germline assignment: CDR1 ENHRY and CDR2 SYGVKD.

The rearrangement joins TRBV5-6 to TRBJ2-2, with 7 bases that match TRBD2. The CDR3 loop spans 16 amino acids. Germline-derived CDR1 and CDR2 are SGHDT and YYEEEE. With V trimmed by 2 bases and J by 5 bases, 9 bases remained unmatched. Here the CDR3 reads CASSLSGLILTGELFF. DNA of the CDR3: TGTGCCAGCAGCTTATCGGGACTAATTCTTACCGGGGAGCTGTTTTTT.

CDR3: CSDTGSMNTEAFF. In nucleotides, the CDR3 is TGCAGCGATACAGGGAGCATGAACACTGAAGCTTTCTTT. V and J are TRBV29-1 and TRBJ1-1, with D possibly TRBD1 on 6 matching bases. Germline V gene lookup returns CDR1 SQVTM and CDR2 ANQGSEA. V was trimmed by 7 bases and J by 0 bases, leaving 12 bases between them. The CDR3 spans 13 residues.

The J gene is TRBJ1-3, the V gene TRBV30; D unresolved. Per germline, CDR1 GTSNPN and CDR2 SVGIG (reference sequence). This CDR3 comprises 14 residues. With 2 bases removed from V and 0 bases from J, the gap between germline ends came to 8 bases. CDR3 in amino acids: CAWSPGSSGNTIYF. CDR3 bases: TGTGCCTGGAGTCCCGGCTCCTCTGGAAACACCATATATTTT.

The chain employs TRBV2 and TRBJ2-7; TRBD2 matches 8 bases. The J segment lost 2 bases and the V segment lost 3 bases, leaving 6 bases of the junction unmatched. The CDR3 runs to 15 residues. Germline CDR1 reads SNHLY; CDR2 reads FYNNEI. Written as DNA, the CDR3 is TGTGCCAGCAGTGATGAGCGGGAGACCACCTACGAGCAGTACTTC. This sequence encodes CASSDERETTYEQYF.

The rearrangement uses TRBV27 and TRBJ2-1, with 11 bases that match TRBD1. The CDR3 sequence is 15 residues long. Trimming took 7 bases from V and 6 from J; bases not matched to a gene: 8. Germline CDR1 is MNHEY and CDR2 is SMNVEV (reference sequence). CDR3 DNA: TGTGCCAGCACCTTCGGGACAGGGGGGTTCAATGAGCAGTTCTTC. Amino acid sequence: CASTFGTGGFNEQFF.

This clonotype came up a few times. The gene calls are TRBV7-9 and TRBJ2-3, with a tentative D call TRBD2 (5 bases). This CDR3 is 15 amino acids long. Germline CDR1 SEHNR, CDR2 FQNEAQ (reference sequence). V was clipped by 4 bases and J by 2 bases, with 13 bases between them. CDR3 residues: CASSSERHYTDTQYF. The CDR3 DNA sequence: TGTGCCAGCAGCTCGGAGCGGCACTACACAGATACGCAGTATTTT. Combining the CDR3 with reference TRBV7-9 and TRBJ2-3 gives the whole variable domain DTGVSQNPRHKITKRGQNVTFRCDPISEHNRLYWYRQTLGQGPEFLTYFQNEAQLEKSRLLSDRFSAERPKGSFSTLEIQRTEQGDSAMYLCASSSERHYTDTQYFGPGTRLTVL.

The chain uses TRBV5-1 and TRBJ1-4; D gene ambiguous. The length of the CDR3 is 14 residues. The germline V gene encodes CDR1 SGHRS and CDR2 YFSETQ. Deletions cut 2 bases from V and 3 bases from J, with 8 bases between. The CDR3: CASSFGESNEKLFF. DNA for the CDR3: TGCGCCAGCAGCTTCGGAGAGTCTAATGAAAAACTGTTTTTT.

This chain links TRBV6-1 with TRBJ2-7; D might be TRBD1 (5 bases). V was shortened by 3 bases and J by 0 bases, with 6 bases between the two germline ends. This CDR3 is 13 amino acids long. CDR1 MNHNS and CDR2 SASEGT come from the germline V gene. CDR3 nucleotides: TGTGCCAGCAGTGACAGGGCCTCCTACGAGCAGTACTTC. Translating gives CASSDRASYEQYF.

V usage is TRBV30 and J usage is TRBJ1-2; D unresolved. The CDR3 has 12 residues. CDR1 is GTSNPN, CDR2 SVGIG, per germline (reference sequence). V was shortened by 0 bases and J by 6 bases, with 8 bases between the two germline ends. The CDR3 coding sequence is TGTGCCTGGAGTGTACGAACGGATGGCTACACCTTC. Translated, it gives CAWSVRTDGYTF. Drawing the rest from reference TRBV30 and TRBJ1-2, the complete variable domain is SQTIHQWPATLVQPVGSPLSLECTVEGTSNPNLYWYRQAAGRGLQLLFYSVGIGQISSEVPQNLSASRPQDRQFILSSKKLLLSDSGFYLCAWSVRTDGYTFGSGTRLTVV.

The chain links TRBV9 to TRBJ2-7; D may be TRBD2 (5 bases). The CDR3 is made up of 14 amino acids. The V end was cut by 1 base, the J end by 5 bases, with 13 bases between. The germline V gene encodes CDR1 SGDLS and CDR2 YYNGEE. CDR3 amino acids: CASSVRIAGDEQYF. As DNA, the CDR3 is TGTGCCAGCAGCGTACGCATCGCGGGTGACGAGCAGTACTTC.

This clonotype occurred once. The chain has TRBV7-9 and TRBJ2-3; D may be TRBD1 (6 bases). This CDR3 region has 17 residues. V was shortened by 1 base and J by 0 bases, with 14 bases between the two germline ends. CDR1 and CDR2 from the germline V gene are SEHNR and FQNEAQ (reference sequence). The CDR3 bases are TGTGCCAGCAGCTTAGTACAGGGCCGATCTAGCACAGATACGCAGTATTTT. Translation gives CASSLVQGRSSTDTQYF. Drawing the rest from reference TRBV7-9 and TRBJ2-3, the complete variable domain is DTGVSQNPRHKITKRGQNVTFRCDPISEHNRLYWYRQTLGQGPEFLTYFQNEAQLEKSRLLSDRFSAERPKGSFSTLEIQRTEQGDSAMYLCASSLVQGRSSTDTQYFGPGTRLTVL.

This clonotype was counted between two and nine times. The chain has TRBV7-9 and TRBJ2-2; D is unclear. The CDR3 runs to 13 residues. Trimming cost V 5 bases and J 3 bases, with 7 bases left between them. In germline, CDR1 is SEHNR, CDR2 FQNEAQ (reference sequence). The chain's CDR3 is CASSPLDTGELFF. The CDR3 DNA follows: TGTGCCAGCAGCCCTTTAGACACCGGGGAGCTGTTTTTT.

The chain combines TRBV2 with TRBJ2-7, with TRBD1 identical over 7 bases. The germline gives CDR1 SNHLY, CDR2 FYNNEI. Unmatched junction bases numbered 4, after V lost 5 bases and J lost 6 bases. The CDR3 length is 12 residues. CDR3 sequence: CASSTGVFEQYF. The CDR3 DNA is TGTGCCAGCAGTACAGGGGTTTTCGAGCAGTACTTC.

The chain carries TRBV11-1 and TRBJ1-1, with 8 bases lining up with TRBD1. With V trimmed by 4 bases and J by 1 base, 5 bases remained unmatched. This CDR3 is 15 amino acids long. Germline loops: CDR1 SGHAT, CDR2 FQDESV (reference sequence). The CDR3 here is CASSSPGQANTEAFF. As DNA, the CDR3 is TGTGCCAGCAGCTCTCCGGGACAGGCGAACACTGAAGCTTTCTTT.